Listed below are T cell receptor beta chains from one sample, sequenced in a study of beta chain features in type 1 diabetes. The protocol was immunoSEQ multiplex PCR, while the TCRdb copy is restricted to in-frame clones and leaves out a portion. The sample has about 29,000 clones; roughly 56% are singletons. Sequenced input: Tregs from blood. Receptors originate from a woman aged 18-35 years with type 1 diabetes. CDR3s include the opening cysteine and the closing phenylalanine or tryptophan. The order of the fields is CDR3 protein, J gene, D gene, V gene. D genes are given only for firm matches.

CASSLGRSDTQYF | TRBJ2-3 | NA | TRBV7-2
CASSYSKDRNQPQHF | TRBJ1-5 | TRBD1 | TRBV6-5
CASSPALAGADTQYF | TRBJ2-3 | TRBD2 | TRBV7-9
CASSLVSVQGDGYTF | TRBJ1-2 | TRBD1 | TRBV28
CASSLRLAGSDTQYF | TRBJ2-3 | TRBD2 | TRBV7-3
CASSHKRGLRSSYNEQFF | TRBJ2-1 | TRBD1 | TRBV14
CASTPGSYNEQFF | TRBJ2-1 | NA | TRBV6-1
CASSGGATTNEKLFF | TRBJ1-4 | NA | TRBV5-1
CASSGDRNQPQHF | TRBJ1-5 | TRBD1 | TRBV18
CASSPLGTPQGAYYEQYF | TRBJ2-7 | TRBD1 | TRBV7-8
CASSLASRASYEQYF | NA | NA | TRBV18
CASSLVSVNTEAFF | TRBJ1-1 | NA | TRBV28
CASSESRGGLAERGDEQFF | TRBJ2-1 | TRBD2 | TRBV10-1
CASSPQAVGSNQPQHF | TRBJ1-5 | NA | TRBV28
CASRPIDFTGYGYTF | TRBJ1-2 | NA | TRBV6-1
CASSVQLNTEAFF | TRBJ1-1 | NA | TRBV2
CASDPGGGNQPQHF | TRBJ1-5 | TRBD1 | TRBV19
CASISLGRNTEAFF | TRBJ1-1 | NA | TRBV28
CASSVGRAGLGSTDTQYF | TRBJ2-3 | TRBD2 | TRBV9
CASSFTRWSGELFF | TRBJ2-2 | NA | TRBV7-2
CASSLDSHRDTQYF | TRBJ2-3 | NA | TRBV5-4
CASSHWTSGNNEQFF | TRBJ2-1 | TRBD2 | TRBV27
CASSPPGVNEQFF | TRBJ2-1 | NA | TRBV7-3
CASSEAAGGISPLHF | TRBJ1-6 | TRBD1 | TRBV2
CASSRTGARGTEAFF | TRBJ1-1 | TRBD1 | TRBV6-5